The 12 T cell receptor beta chains presented below share a single source sample, sequenced in a study of T cell changes during pregnancy in multiple sclerosis. The data were produced by immunoSEQ multiplex PCR, yet TCRdb's version contains in-frame clones alone and is incomplete. Of around 44,000 clones listed, around 93% are singletons. The material sequenced was CD8+ T cells from peripheral blood mononuclear cells, taken in the third trimester of pregnancy. Receptors originate from a female donor with multiple sclerosis, enrolled in a pregnancy study.

The chain couples TRBV11-1 to TRBJ2-7; 10 positions match TRBD1. The length of the CDR3 is 13 residues. After removal of 4 bases from V and 4 bases from J, the junction contained 1 base not matched to a gene. The germline V gene has CDR1 SGHAT and CDR2 FQDESV (reference sequence). This CDR3 is CASSSGQGYEQYF. The CDR3 DNA sequence: TGTGCCAGCAGCTCGGGACAGGGGTACGAGCAGTACTTC. The whole variable domain, filled in from reference TRBV11-1 and TRBJ2-7, reads EAEVAQSPRYKITEKSQAVAFWCDPISGHATLYWYRQILGQGPELLVQFQDESVVDDSQLPKDRFSAERLKGVDSTLKIQPAELGDSAMYLCASSSGQGYEQYFGPGTRLTVT.

The J gene is TRBJ1-1, the V gene TRBV13; TRBD1 aligns across 10 bases. Germline lookup yields CDR1 PRHDT and CDR2 FYEKMQ (reference sequence). V dropped 5 bases and J dropped 3; count of bases not matched to a gene: 6. The CDR3 sequence is 15 residues long. CDR3: CASSAWGTGDTEAFF. The CDR3 nucleotides read TGTGCCAGCAGCGCGTGGGGGACAGGGGACACTGAAGCTTTCTTT.

The V gene is TRBV7-6, the J gene TRBJ2-7, with a weak D call TRBD1 (6 bases). V lost 4 bases and J 4 bases, leaving 20 bases between the germline ends. The germline gives CDR1 SGHVS, CDR2 FNYEAQ. CDR3 size: 16 residues. The CDR3 spells CASSSRPGGQTYEQYF. DNA of the CDR3: TGTGCCAGCAGCTCTAGACCTGGAGGACAGACTTACGAGCAGTACTTC.

The chain recombines TRBV28 with TRBJ2-3; D call uncertain. CDR3 length: 14 amino acids. V was shortened by 3 bases and J by 1 base, with 8 bases between the two germline ends. The germline V gene has CDR1 MDHEN and CDR2 SYDVKM. The CDR3 here is CASSLLGRTDTQYF. DNA for the CDR3: TGTGCCAGCAGTTTGCTTGGCCGCACAGATACGCAGTATTTT.

The chain combines TRBV7-2 with TRBJ2-7; 9 positions agree with TRBD2. The junction had 8 bases not matched to a gene; V was cut back by 3 bases and J by 5 bases. The CDR3 covers 15 residues. Germline lookup yields CDR1 SGHTA and CDR2 FQGNSA. The CDR3 protein is CASSFRAGGPNEQYF. CDR3 in DNA: TGTGCCAGCAGCTTCAGAGCGGGAGGCCCCAACGAGCAGTACTTC.

The chain is built from TRBV6-4 and TRBJ2-1, with TRBD2 matching over 7 bases. V gave up 3 bases and J gave up 1 base; unmatched junction bases: 6. CDR1 and CDR2 (germline): MRHNA, SNTAGT. The CDR3 spans 16 residues. DNA for the CDR3: TGTGCCAGCAGTGATGGACTAGACCAATCCTACAATGAGCAGTTCTTC. This sequence encodes CASSDGLDQSYNEQFF.

V and J are TRBV6-5 and TRBJ2-1, with D possibly matching TRBD1 (5 bases). Trimming left V 5 bases short and J 8 bases short, with 16 bases between. The CDR3 extends over 14 amino acids. CDR1 is MNHEY, CDR2 SVGAGI, per germline. CDR3 residues: CASSRPQGRDEQFF. For the CDR3, the DNA is TGTGCCAGCAGTCGACCCCAGGGTAGGGATGAGCAGTTCTTC.

This sequence joins TRBV7-6 and TRBJ2-3; D is perhaps TRBD2 (6 bases). V lost 5 bases, J lost 3 bases, and 15 bases lay in between. Germline CDR1 is SGHVS and CDR2 is FNYEAQ. The length of the CDR3 is 15 residues. CDR3 protein: CASSLRQGGTDTQYF. CDR3 nucleotides: TGTGCCAGCAGCCTACGGCAGGGAGGAACAGATACGCAGTATTTT.

This clone has just one count. The chain recombines TRBV5-4 with TRBJ2-1; D gene unclear. Trimming removed 5 bases from V and 0 bases from J, with 6 bases in between. The CDR3 extends over 13 amino acids. The germline V gene encodes CDR1 SGHNT and CDR2 YYREEE (reference sequence). The CDR3 DNA reads TGTGCCAGCAGGGAGAGCTCCTACAATGAGCAGTTCTTC. Translation gives CASRESSYNEQFF.

This clone was seen just once. The chain joins TRBV30 to TRBJ2-1; 13 bases map to TRBD2. The CDR3 is 13 amino acids. Trimming cost V 8 bases and J 15 bases; bases outside gene matches: 13. Germline V gene sequence: CDR1 GTSNPN, CDR2 SVGIG (reference sequence). CDR3 region: CATELAGGPLWFF. The CDR3 DNA reads TGTGCCACAGAACTAGCGGGAGGGCCGCTTTGGTTCTTC.

V and J are TRBV5-5 and TRBJ2-3; 7 positions match TRBD2. With 2 bases clipped from V and 2 bases from J, the junction kept 11 bases outside the gene matches. The CDR3 extends over 17 amino acids. In germline, CDR1 is SGHKS, CDR2 YYEKEE (reference sequence). This CDR3 reads CASSFRAGATVTDTQYF. The CDR3 coding sequence is TGTGCCAGCAGCTTTAGGGCGGGAGCGACCGTCACAGATACGCAGTATTTT.

The chain combines TRBV4-3 with TRBJ2-1; 8 nucleotides agree with TRBD2. Germline V gene data show CDR1 as LGHNA and CDR2 as YSLEER. With 0 bases clipped from V and 1 base from J, the junction kept 8 bases outside the gene matches. The CDR3 runs to 18 residues. For the CDR3, the DNA is TGCGCCAGCAGCCAAGAAGGGCTAGCGGGTTTTTCCTACAATGAGCAGTTCTTC. Translated, it gives CASSQEGLAGFSYNEQFF.